What follows describes a single T cell receptor beta chain. Its target is not known. The data were obtained in a study of T cells in Graves' hyperthyroidism and ophthalmopathy. Trimming cost V 5 bases and J 3 bases, with 16 bases left between them. This CDR3 contains 15 residues. CDR1 and CDR2 from the germline V gene are SGHTA and FQGTGA. Amplification of TCR beta CDR3 regions used RNA as the template. HTBI primers drove first-round RT-PCR of the TCR CDR3. TCRdb re-derived calls from the multiplex PCR reads in MiXCR, one entry per CDR3 protein. The data contain approximately 560,000 distinct CDR3 sequences, around 46% of them seen just once; the ten biggest clones take up just under 8.5%. Study conclusions and caveats: From stable hyperthyroidism, ophthalmopathy was separated by a 13 V-J model. Most thyroid clonotypes with frequency above 0.001 were detected in blood.

Orbital computed tomography and thyroid ultrasound, together with serum TRAb and thyroxine and clinical symptoms, were used for diagnoses. The origin of this receptor is a woman aged 18-29 years with Graves' hyperthyroidism. The chain has TRBV7-3 and TRBJ1-2, with D unresolved. The sequencing sample was made of peripheral blood or thyroid tissue (not recorded which). In DNA form, the CDR3 reads TGTGCCAGCAGCCAAGTAACTGGGCTTTACTATGGCTACACCTTC. This codes for CASSQVTGLYYGYTF.